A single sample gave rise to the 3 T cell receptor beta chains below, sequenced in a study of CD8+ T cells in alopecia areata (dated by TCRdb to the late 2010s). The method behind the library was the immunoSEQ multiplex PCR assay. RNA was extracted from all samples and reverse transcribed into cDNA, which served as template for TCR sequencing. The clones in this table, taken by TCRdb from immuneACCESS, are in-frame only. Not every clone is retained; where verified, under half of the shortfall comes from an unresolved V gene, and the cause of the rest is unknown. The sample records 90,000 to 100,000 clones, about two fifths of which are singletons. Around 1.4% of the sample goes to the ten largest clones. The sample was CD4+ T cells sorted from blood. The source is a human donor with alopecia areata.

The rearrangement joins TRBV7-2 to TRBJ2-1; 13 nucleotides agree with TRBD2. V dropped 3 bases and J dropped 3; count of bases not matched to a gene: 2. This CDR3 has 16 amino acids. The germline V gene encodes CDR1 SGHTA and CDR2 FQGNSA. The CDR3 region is CASSLGLAGSYNEQFF. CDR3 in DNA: TGTGCCAGCAGCTTGGGACTAGCGGGGAGCTACAATGAGCAGTTCTTC.

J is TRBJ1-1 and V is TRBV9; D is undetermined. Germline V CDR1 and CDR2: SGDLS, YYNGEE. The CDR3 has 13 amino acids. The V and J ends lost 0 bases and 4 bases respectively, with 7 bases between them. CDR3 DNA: TGTGCCAGCAGCGTAGTACTGGGCACTGAAGCTTTCTTT. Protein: CASSVVLGTEAFF.

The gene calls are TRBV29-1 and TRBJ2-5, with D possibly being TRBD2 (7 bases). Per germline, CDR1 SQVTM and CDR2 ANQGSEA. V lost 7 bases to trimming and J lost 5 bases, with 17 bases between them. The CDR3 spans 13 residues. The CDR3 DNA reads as TGCAGCGCGCCTAGAGGGGGAGGGGAGACCCAGTACTTC. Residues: CSAPRGGGETQYF.